This T cell receptor beta chain was identified during a study of T cells in Graves' hyperthyroidism and ophthalmopathy. TCR beta CDR3 regions were amplified from RNA. First-round RT-PCR of the TCR CDR3 relied on the HTBI primer set. TCRdb reprocessed the multiplex PCR reads with MiXCR, giving one entry per CDR3 protein. This sample has around 350,000 distinct CDR3 sequences; 15% to 18% occur once, and the top ten carry about 30%. This clonotype was recorded a few times. CDR3 length: 12 amino acids. The V and J ends lost 3 bases and 5 bases respectively, with 8 bases between them. The germline CDR1 and CDR2 sequences are MNHNS and SASEGT.

This receptor was taken from a woman between 18 and 29 years old with Graves' hyperthyroidism that later progressed to Graves' ophthalmopathy. V gene TRBV6-1 combines with J gene TRBJ2-7, with unresolved D. Sequenced sample: blood. The CDR3, as DNA: TGTGCCAGCAGTGATTGGGGAAACGAGCAGTACTTC. Translating gives CASSDWGNEQYF.